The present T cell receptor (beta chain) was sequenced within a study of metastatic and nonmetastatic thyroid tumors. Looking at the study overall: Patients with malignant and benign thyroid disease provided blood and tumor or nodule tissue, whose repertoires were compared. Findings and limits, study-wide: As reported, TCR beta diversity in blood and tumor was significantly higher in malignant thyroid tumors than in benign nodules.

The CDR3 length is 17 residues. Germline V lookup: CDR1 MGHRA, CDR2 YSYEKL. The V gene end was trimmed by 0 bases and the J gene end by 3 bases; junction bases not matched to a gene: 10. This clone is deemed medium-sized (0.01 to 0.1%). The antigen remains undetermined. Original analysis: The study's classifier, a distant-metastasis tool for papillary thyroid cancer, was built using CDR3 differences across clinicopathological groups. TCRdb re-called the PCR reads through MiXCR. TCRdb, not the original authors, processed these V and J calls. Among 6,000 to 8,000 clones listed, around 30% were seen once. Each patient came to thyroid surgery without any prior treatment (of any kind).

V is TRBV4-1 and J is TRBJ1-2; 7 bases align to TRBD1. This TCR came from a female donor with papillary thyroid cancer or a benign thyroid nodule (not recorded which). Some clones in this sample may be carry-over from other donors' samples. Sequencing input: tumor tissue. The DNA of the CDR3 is TGCGCCAGCAGCCAAGATGAGTCAGGGGGGATAGACTATGGCTACACCTTC. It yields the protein CASSQDESGGIDYGYTF.